Below, 2 T cell receptor beta chains from the same sample are listed, as sequenced in a study of T-cell reconstitution after alpha-beta-depleted transplantation in children. Using unique molecular identifiers, the investigators prepared the TCRbeta library. TCRdb re-called the PCR reads with MiXCR, one entry per CDR3 protein. The data show 120,000 or so distinct CDR3 sequences, 10% seen once. Here the sequenced sample was PBMCs from the stem cell graft donor, taken from the stem cell graft. All receptors derive from a human donor who donated a stem cell graft to a child with acute lymphoblastic leukemia.

This clonotype was seen ten or more times. The chain links TRBV10-3 to TRBJ1-5, with a tentative D call TRBD1 (5 bases). The germline gives CDR1 ENHRY, CDR2 SYGVKD. The CDR3 contains 16 residues. Between the trimmed V and J ends, which lost 5 bases and 2 bases, there was a span of 16 bases. CDR3 region: CAISPTVGGGNQPQHF. CDR3 in DNA: TGTGCCATCAGTCCAACCGTGGGAGGGGGCAATCAGCCCCAGCATTTT.

A word on this clonotype: A much larger clone is a single base away; this may be a read error. The chain joins TRBV5-1 to TRBJ2-7, with D possibly TRBD2 on 6 matching bases. Germline lookup yields CDR1 SGHRS and CDR2 YFSETQ. The CDR3 covers 15 residues. Trimming left V 4 bases short and J 2 bases short, with 16 bases between. This CDR3 is CASSPGGGGTYEQYF. DNA for the CDR3: TGCGCCAGCAGCCCTGGGGGTGGCGGGACCTACGAGCAGTACTTC. The full variable domain, in which reference TRBV5-1 and TRBJ2-7 provide the parts outside the CDR3, is KAGVTQTPRYLIKTRGQQVTLSCSPISGHRSVSWYQQTPGQGLQFLFEYFSETQRNKGNFPGRFSGRQFSNSRSEMNVSTLELGDSALYLCASSPGGGGTYEQYFGPGTRLTVT.